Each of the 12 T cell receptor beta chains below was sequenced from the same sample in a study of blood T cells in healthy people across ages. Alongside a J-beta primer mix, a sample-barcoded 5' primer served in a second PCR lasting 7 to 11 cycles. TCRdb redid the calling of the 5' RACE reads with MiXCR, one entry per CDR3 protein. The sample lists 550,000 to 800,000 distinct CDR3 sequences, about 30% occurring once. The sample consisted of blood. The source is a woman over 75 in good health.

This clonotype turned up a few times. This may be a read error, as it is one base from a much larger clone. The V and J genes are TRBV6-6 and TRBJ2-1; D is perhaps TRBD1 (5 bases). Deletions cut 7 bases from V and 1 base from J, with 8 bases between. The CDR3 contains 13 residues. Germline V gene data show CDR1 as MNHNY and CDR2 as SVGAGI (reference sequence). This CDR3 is CASTTVSYNEQFF. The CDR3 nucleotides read TGTGCCAGCACGACAGTTTCCTACAATGAGCAGTTCTTC.

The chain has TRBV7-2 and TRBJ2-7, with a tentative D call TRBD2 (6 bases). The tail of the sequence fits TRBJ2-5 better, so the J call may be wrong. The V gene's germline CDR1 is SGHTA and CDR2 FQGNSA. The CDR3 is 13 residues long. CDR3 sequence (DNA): TGTGCCAGCAGCGAAGGGACTGGAGAGACCCAGTACTTC. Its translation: CASSEGTGETQYF.

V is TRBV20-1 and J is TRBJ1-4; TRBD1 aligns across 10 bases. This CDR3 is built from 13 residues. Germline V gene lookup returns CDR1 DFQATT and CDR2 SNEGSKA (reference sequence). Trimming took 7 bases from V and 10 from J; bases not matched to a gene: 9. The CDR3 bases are TGCAGTGTCTACGGGACAGGGGAGAGAAAACTGTTTTTT. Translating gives CSVYGTGERKLFF.

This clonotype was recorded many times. The CDR3 loop reads CASSIVGLDNEQFF. The DNA of the CDR3 is TGTGCCAGCAGTATCGTGGGACTAGACAATGAGCAGTTCTTC. The gene calls are TRBV12-3 or TRBV12-4 and TRBJ2-1; 8 bases match TRBD2. J gave up 5 bases and V 5 bases, and 5 bases lay outside the gene matches. This CDR3 contains 14 residues.

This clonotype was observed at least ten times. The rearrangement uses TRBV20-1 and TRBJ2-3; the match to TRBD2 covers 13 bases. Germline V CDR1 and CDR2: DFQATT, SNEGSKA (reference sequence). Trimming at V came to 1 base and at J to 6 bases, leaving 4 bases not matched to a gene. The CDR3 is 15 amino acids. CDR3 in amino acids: CSARVLAGGLDTQYF. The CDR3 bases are TGCAGTGCTAGAGTACTAGCGGGGGGGCTCGATACGCAGTATTTT.

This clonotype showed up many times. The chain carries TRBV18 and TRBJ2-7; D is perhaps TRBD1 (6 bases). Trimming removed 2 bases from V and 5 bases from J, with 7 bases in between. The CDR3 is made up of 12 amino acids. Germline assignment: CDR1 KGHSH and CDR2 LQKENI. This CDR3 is CASSPGGHEQYF. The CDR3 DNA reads TGTGCCAGCTCACCAGGGGGCCACGAGCAGTACTTC.

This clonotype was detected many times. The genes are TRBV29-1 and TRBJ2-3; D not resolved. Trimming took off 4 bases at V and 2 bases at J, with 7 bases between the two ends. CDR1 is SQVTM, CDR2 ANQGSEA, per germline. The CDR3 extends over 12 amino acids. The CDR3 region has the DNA TGCAGCGTTGGAACAGTCACAGATACGCAGTATTTT. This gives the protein CSVGTVTDTQYF.

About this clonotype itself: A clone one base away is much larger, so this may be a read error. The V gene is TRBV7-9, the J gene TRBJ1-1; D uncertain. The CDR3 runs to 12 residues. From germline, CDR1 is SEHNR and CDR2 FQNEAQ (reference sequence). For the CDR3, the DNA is TGTGCCAGCGGCTTAGTCCTCACTGAAGCTTTCTTT. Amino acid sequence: CASGLVLTEAFF.

The CDR3 is CASSPLRQDTEAFF. Here the CDR3 DNA reads TGTGCCAGCTCACCACTCAGGCAGGACACTGAAGCTTTCTTT. The chain recombines TRBV18 with TRBJ1-1; D gene uncertain. Germline V gene data show CDR1 as KGHSH and CDR2 as LQKENI. CDR3 length: 14 amino acids. Trimming took off 1 base at V and 3 bases at J, with 9 bases between the two ends.

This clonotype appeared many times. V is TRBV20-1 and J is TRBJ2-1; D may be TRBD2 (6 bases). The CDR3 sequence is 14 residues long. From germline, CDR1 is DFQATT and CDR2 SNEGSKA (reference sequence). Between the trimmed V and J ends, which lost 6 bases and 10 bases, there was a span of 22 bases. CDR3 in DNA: TGCAGTGCCCCGGCCCAGCGGGCGGTTAAAGAGCAGTTCTTC. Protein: CSAPAQRAVKEQFF.

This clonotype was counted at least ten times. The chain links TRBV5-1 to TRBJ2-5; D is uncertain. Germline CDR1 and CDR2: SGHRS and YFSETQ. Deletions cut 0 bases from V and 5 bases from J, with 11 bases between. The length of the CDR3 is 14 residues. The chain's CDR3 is CASSLEGFGETQYF. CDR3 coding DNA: TGCGCCAGCAGCTTGGAAGGGTTTGGTGAGACCCAGTACTTC.

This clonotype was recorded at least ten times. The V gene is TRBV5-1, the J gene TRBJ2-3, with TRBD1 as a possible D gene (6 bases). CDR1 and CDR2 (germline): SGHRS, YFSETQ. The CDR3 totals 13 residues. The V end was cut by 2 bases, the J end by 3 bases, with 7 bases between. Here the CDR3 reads CASSLTGTDTQYF. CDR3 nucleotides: TGCGCCAGCAGCTTAACAGGGACAGATACGCAGTATTTT.